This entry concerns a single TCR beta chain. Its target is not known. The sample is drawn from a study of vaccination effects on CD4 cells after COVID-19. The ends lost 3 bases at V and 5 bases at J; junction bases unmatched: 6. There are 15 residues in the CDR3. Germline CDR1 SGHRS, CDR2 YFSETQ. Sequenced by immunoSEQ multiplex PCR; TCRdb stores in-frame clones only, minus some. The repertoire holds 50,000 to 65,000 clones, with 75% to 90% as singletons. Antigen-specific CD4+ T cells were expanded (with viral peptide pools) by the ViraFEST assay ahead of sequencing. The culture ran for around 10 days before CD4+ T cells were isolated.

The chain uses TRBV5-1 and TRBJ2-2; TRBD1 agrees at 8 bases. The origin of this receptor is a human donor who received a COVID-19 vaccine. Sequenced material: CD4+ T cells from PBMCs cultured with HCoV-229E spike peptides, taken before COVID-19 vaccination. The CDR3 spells CASSWGTGLTGELFF. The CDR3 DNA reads TGCGCCAGCAGCTGGGGGACAGGACTAACCGGGGAGCTGTTTTTT.